Presented here are 16 T cell receptor beta chains from one specimen sequenced in a study of T cell responses to AZD1222 COVID-19 vaccine. The repertoire was sequenced with immunoSEQ multiplex PCR; TCRdb's copy has only in-frame clones and lacks some. The sample lists more than 100,000 clones; roughly 91% were seen once. The specimen was peripheral blood, collected on day 0 of AZD1222 vaccination. All receptors derive from an adult in good health.

The J gene is TRBJ1-1, the V gene TRBV11-3; D unresolved. The CDR3 is made up of 15 amino acids. CDR1 and CDR2 (germline): SGHNT, YENEEA. The V end was cut by 0 bases, the J end by 1 base, with 9 bases between. Here the CDR3 DNA reads TGTGCCAGCAGCTTAGATCTCGAATGGAACACTGAAGCTTTCTTT. The encoded protein is CASSLDLEWNTEAFF. The whole variable domain, remainder taken from reference TRBV11-3 and TRBJ1-1, is EAGVVQSPRYKIIEKKQPVAFWCNPISGHNTLYWYLQNLGQGPELLIRYENEEAVDDSQLPKDRFSAERLKGVDSTLKIQPAELGDSAVYLCASSLDLEWNTEAFFGQGTRLTVV.

This chain joins TRBV14 and TRBJ2-1; D ambiguous. CDR1 SGHDN and CDR2 FVKESK come from the germline V gene. Trimming took 3 bases from V and 2 from J, leaving 14 bases between them. The CDR3 spans 16 residues. The CDR3: CASSHLRGSTYNEQFF. As DNA, the CDR3 is TGTGCCAGCAGCCATCTCCGTGGCTCGACCTACAATGAGCAGTTCTTC.

This rearrangement joins TRBV3-1 (or the pseudogene TRBV3-2) to TRBJ2-3; D unresolved. Per the germline V gene, CDR1 is LGHDT and CDR2 is YNNKEL (reference sequence). The CDR3 is 16 residues long. The V end was cut by 1 base, the J end by 1 base, with 12 bases between. The CDR3 region has the DNA TGTGCCAGCAGCCAAGGTCGGCGGAGTGGCACAGATACGCAGTATTTT. Encoded protein: CASSQGRRSGTDTQYF.

The rearrangement uses TRBV5-1 and TRBJ2-3; D is uncertain. Between the trimmed V and J ends, which lost 0 bases and 4 bases, there was a span of 6 bases. In germline, CDR1 is SGHRS, CDR2 YFSETQ. The CDR3 runs 13 residues. CDR3 sequence reads: CASSLDSSDTQYF. CDR3 sequence (DNA): TGCGCCAGCAGCTTGGATTCGTCAGATACGCAGTATTTT.

V and J are TRBV19 and TRBJ2-3; 9 bases line up with TRBD2. The CDR3 contains 15 residues. Germline CDR1 reads LNHDA; CDR2 reads SQIVND (reference sequence). J was trimmed by 4 bases and V by 5 bases; bases with no gene match: 7. The CDR3 reads CASSDSGRGSDTQYF. The CDR3 region has the DNA TGTGCCAGTAGTGATAGCGGGAGAGGATCAGATACGCAGTATTTT.

The chain uses TRBV27 and TRBJ1-4; D is unresolved. Trimming shortened V by 0 bases and J by 7 bases, and 18 bases separated the two germline ends. There are 17 residues in the CDR3. Germline values: CDR1 MNHEY, CDR2 SMNVEV (reference sequence). The CDR3 reads CASSLSVYGGDSEKLFF. CDR3 DNA: TGTGCCAGCAGTTTATCGGTGTACGGCGGTGACTCTGAAAAACTGTTTTTT.

The V gene is TRBV27, the J gene TRBJ2-7, with D perhaps assigned TRBD1 or TRBD2 (6 bases each). The germline V gene encodes CDR1 MNHEY and CDR2 SMNVEV (reference sequence). V was clipped by 5 bases and J by 1 base, with 21 bases between them. The CDR3 has 17 residues. The CDR3 DNA sequence: TGTGCCAGCAGTCACCACCCTGGAGGGGGGAAGTCCTACGAGCAGTACTTC. Translation: CASSHHPGGGKSYEQYF.

The J gene is TRBJ2-5, the V gene TRBV5-1; 12 positions agree with TRBD2. The CDR3 sequence is 16 residues long. Germline V gene sequence: CDR1 SGHRS, CDR2 YFSETQ. Unmatched junction bases numbered 4, after V lost 2 bases and J lost 2 bases. The CDR3 loop reads CASSFQTSGGQETQYF. In nucleotides, the CDR3 is TGCGCCAGCAGCTTTCAGACTAGCGGGGGTCAAGAGACCCAGTACTTC.

The chain carries TRBV7-6 and TRBJ2-2; D ambiguous. CDR1 and CDR2 (germline): SGHVS, FNYEAQ. The V end was cut by 6 bases, the J end by 3 bases, with 17 bases between. This CDR3 has 16 amino acids. DNA of the CDR3: TGTGCCAGCAGTTCCCCCCACCAGGACCACACCGGGGAGCTGTTTTTT. Protein sequence: CASSSPHQDHTGELFF.

The chain combines TRBV3-1 (or the pseudogene TRBV3-2) with TRBJ2-1, with 13 bases fitting TRBD2. The CDR3 is 17 amino acids. J gave up 5 bases and V 7 bases, and 11 bases lay outside the gene matches. The germline V gene has CDR1 LGHDT and CDR2 YNNKEL (reference sequence). DNA of the CDR3: TGTGCCAGCACCAGGACTAGCGGGAGACAGCGTGACAATGAGCAGTTCTTC. Its protein product is CASTRTSGRQRDNEQFF.

The genes are TRBV7-7 and TRBJ1-3; D may be TRBD1 (5 bases). V shed 5 bases and J shed 6 bases, with 11 bases lying between them. Germline V lookup: CDR1 SSHAT, CDR2 FNYEAQ (reference sequence). This CDR3 is built from 13 residues. The CDR3 region has the DNA TGTGCCAGCAGCCCCCAGGGTACAAACACCATATATTTT. Encoded protein: CASSPQGTNTIYF.

The chain is built from TRBV5-1 and TRBJ2-7; a possible D gene is TRBD2 (6 bases). The V end was cut by 1 base, the J end by 6 bases, with 14 bases between. Germline V gene lookup returns CDR1 SGHRS and CDR2 YFSETQ. The CDR3 is 14 residues long. Here the CDR3 DNA reads TGCGCCAGCAGCTTGACCGGGACTCCCGGCGAGCAGTACTTC. This codes for CASSLTGTPGEQYF.

The rearrangement links TRBV30 to TRBJ2-1; D gene ambiguous. V dropped 1 base and J dropped 6 bases, with 4 bases sitting between them. Germline V gives CDR1 GTSNPN, CDR2 SVGIG (reference sequence). The CDR3 runs 11 residues. In DNA, the CDR3 is TGTGCCTGGAGTGATTTCAATGAGCAGTTCTTC. It is translated as CAWSDFNEQFF.

V gene TRBV6-5 combines with J gene TRBJ1-5, with D possibly being TRBD1 (5 bases). V was pared by 4 bases and J by 0 bases, with 13 bases between. The CDR3 extends over 16 amino acids. Germline CDR1 MNHEY, CDR2 SVGAGI. CDR3 sequence (DNA): TGTGCCAGCAGTTTATGGGGGGTCCATAGCAATCAGCCCCAGCATTTT. Translation: CASSLWGVHSNQPQHF.

This chain joins TRBV7-9 and TRBJ1-3, with a possible D match to TRBD1 (5 bases). CDR1 is SEHNR and CDR2 is FQNEAQ in the germline V gene (reference sequence). The CDR3 has 13 amino acids. With 6 bases removed from V and 2 bases from J, the gap between germline ends came to 8 bases. CDR3 amino acids: CASRGQAGNTIYF. The CDR3 nucleotides read TGTGCCAGCAGAGGACAAGCTGGAAACACCATATATTTT.

The chain combines TRBV30 with TRBJ2-1; 8 bases line up with TRBD2. CDR3 size: 13 residues. Trimming removed 2 bases from V and 8 bases from J; junction bases left unmatched: 5. Per the germline V gene, CDR1 is GTSNPN and CDR2 is SVGIG (reference sequence). CDR3 loop: CAWSSSGFHEQFF. CDR3 nucleotide sequence: TGTGCCTGGAGTTCTAGCGGGTTCCATGAGCAGTTCTTC.